The source of this T cell receptor (beta chain) is a study of blood T cell repertoires in COVID-19. Study details: Samples of COVID-19 (acute and convalescent) were obtained from the United States, Italy and Spain. Sample material is recorded as cDNA or gDNA derived from T cells, B-cell-depleted T cells, or PBMCs.

Between the trimmed V and J ends, which lost 0 bases and 0 bases, there was a span of 5 bases. This CDR3 is built from 14 residues. Germline-derived CDR1 and CDR2 are SGHNT and YYREEE (reference sequence). Here immunoSEQ multiplex PCR was the method, and the copy in TCRdb shows in-frame clones only, minus some. This table has roughly 140,000 clones, 84% appearing once. Membership in each cohort depended on participant-reported clinical history. The specimen was PBMCs or T cells enriched from blood (not recorded which). The genes are TRBV5-4 and TRBJ2-3, with D unclear. The source of this sequence is a woman aged 50 to 60 who had been exposed to COVID-19. CDR3 DNA sequence: TGTGCCAGCAGCTTGGGACTCAGCACAGATACGCAGTATTTT. This encodes CASSLGLSTDTQYF. Filled out from reference TRBV5-4 and TRBJ2-3, the complete variable domain reads ETGVTQSPTHLIKTRGQQVTLRCSSQSGHNTVSWYQQALGQGPQFIFQYYREEENGRGNFPPRFSGLQFPNYSSELNVNALELDDSALYLCASSLGLSTDTQYFGPGTRLTVL.